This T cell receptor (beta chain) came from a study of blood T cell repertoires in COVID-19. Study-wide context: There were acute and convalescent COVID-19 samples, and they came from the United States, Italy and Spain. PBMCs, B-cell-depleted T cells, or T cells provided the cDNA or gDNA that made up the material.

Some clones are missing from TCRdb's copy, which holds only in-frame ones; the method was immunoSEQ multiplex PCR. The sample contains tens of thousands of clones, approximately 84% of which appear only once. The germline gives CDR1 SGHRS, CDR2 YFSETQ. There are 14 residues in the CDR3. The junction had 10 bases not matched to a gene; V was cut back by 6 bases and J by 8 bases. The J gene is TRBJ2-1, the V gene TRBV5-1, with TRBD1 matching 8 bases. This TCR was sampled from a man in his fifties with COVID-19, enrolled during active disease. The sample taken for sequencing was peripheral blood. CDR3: CASTWAGGHYEQFF. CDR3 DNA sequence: TGCGCCAGCACGTGGGCAGGGGGCCATTATGAGCAGTTCTTC.